This TCR beta chain is from a study of beta chain features in type 1 diabetes. Points on this clone: Its antigen is not known.

One heparinised draw of blood, averaging about 120 mL, came from each donor. Sorting based on CD45RO/CCR7/CD25/CD127/CD95/CD27 separated CD4+ naive, central memory, regulatory and stem cell-like memory cells. Since all of the isolated RNA was reverse transcribed, expressed TCRB transcripts were what got sequenced. Assay: immunoSEQ multiplex PCR; the TCRdb copy retains only in-frame clones and omits some. The table has roughly 160,000 clones, 6% to 9% seen once; the top ten hold 0.5%. Study-level points and caveats: Among all four CD4+ subsets, Type 1 diabetes patients had TCRB CDR3s that were moderately but significantly shorter. Patients and controls would share equally any PCR tilt toward shorter templates.

Material for sequencing was central memory CD4+ T cells from blood. The source of this sequence is a young man with type 1 diabetes.

CDR3 sequence: CASSRQQGLAGTGANVLTF. The CDR3 region has the DNA TGTGCCAGCAGCCGACAACAAGGACTAGCGGGAACTGGGGCCAACGTCCTGACTTTC. The chain couples TRBV5-5 to TRBJ2-6; 12 bases align to TRBD2. This CDR3 is 19 amino acids long. V lost 4 bases to trimming and J lost 2 bases; unmatched junction nucleotides: 10. CDR1 SGHKS and CDR2 YYEKEE come from the germline V gene (reference sequence).